The rows below give T cell receptor beta chains drawn from one sample of a study of blood T cell repertoires in COVID-19. The method was immunoSEQ multiplex PCR; TCRdb's version includes in-frame clones alone and lacks a portion of them. The sample carries 91,000 or so clones, about nine tenths recorded once. The source material was peripheral blood. The receptor set was obtained from a woman aged 45-59 years in a cohort sampled during active COVID-19. The CDR3 runs from the conserved cysteine through the conserved F or W. The D gene is left open where the match is weak. Where a row states a size, it is once, few, many or the class of an expanded clone; other rows omit it.

CDR3nt: TGTGCCAGCAGCTCCACAGGGCTTAGCGCTGAAGCTTTCTTT
CDR3aa: CASSSTGLSAEAFF
abundance: .
v_gene: TRBV11-1
j_gene: TRBJ1-1
d_gene: .

CDR3nt: TGTGCCATCAGGACAACAGGGTTTCACACTGAAGCTTTCTTT
CDR3aa: CAIRTTGFHTEAFF
abundance: .
v_gene: TRBV10-3
j_gene: TRBJ1-1
d_gene: .

CDR3nt: TGTGCCAGCACTCGGGGGCAGGGGCACACCGGGGAGCTGTTTTTT
CDR3aa: CASTRGQGHTGELFF
abundance: .
v_gene: TRBV6-6
j_gene: TRBJ2-2
d_gene: .

CDR3nt: TGTGCCAGCAGCTTAGCTCGGGATTCCTACAATGAGCAGTTCTTC
CDR3aa: CASSLARDSYNEQFF
abundance: .
v_gene: TRBV7-2
j_gene: TRBJ2-1
d_gene: .

CDR3nt: TGTGCCAGCAGCTTGGATAGCAGCCCCAACACCGGGGAGCTGTTTTTT
CDR3aa: CASSLDSSPNTGELFF
abundance: .
v_gene: TRBV5-8
j_gene: TRBJ2-2
d_gene: .

CDR3nt: TGTGCCAGCAGCTCCCAGGGTCACACAGATACGCAGTATTTT
CDR3aa: CASSSQGHTDTQYF
abundance: .
v_gene: TRBV7-3
j_gene: TRBJ2-3
d_gene: .

CDR3nt: TGTGCCAGCAGTGGAGGGACAGTTACTGAAGCTTTCTTT
CDR3aa: CASSGGTVTEAFF
abundance: .
v_gene: TRBV27
j_gene: TRBJ1-1
d_gene: TRBD1

CDR3nt: TGTGCCAGCAGCTTGGCAGGGGGCGGTGAAAAACTGTTTTTT
CDR3aa: CASSLAGGGEKLFF
abundance: .
v_gene: TRBV7-9
j_gene: TRBJ1-4
d_gene: TRBD1

CDR3nt: TGTGCCAGCAGTTCCGGGACAGGGGTCTCGGGTAGCCAGCCCCAGCATTTT
CDR3aa: CASSSGTGVSGSQPQHF
abundance: .
v_gene: TRBV28
j_gene: TRBJ1-5
d_gene: TRBD1

CDR3nt: TGTGCCAGCAGCTTAGCCCCGGCAGGGGGCAGCTTCCGTGGCTACACCTTC
CDR3aa: CASSLAPAGGSFRGYTF
abundance: .
v_gene: TRBV7-2
j_gene: TRBJ1-2
d_gene: TRBD1

CDR3nt: TGTGCCAGCACCGATAAGCGGGGACGCCTGGAGACCCAGTACTTC
CDR3aa: CASTDKRGRLETQYF
abundance: .
v_gene: TRBV6-5
j_gene: TRBJ2-5
d_gene: TRBD2

CDR3nt: TGTGCCAGCAGCTTTTTTGCGGGGGGCTCAGAGACCCAGTACTTC
CDR3aa: CASSFFAGGSETQYF
abundance: .
v_gene: TRBV5-4
j_gene: TRBJ2-5
d_gene: TRBD2

CDR3nt: TGTGCCAGTAACCGGGACAGGCGTGGGGAGCTGTTTTTT
CDR3aa: CASNRDRRGELFF
abundance: .
v_gene: TRBV19
j_gene: TRBJ2-2
d_gene: TRBD1

CDR3nt: TGTGCCAGCAGCCAAGATGGTAGGACAGCAAACAATGAGCAGTTCTTC
CDR3aa: CASSQDGRTANNEQFF
abundance: .
v_gene: TRBV3-1/TRBV3-2
j_gene: TRBJ2-1
d_gene: .

CDR3nt: TGCGCCAGCAGCGTACAGGGGGATCAGCCCCAGCATTTT
CDR3aa: CASSVQGDQPQHF
abundance: .
v_gene: TRBV5-1
j_gene: TRBJ1-5
d_gene: TRBD1

CDR3nt: TGTGCCAGTAGTAGGGGACTAGCGGGAGGGCCGGTGTCCGAGCAGTACTTC
CDR3aa: CASSRGLAGGPVSEQYF
abundance: .
v_gene: TRBV19
j_gene: TRBJ2-7
d_gene: TRBD2

CDR3nt: TGTGCCAGCAGCTTACCCCCGAGCCCCTCCTACGAGCAGTACTTC
CDR3aa: CASSLPPSPSYEQYF
abundance: .
v_gene: TRBV7-9
j_gene: TRBJ2-7
d_gene: .

CDR3nt: TGTGCCAGCAGTTGGGGACAGGCAGGGATAGAGACCCAGTACTTC
CDR3aa: CASSWGQAGIETQYF
abundance: .
v_gene: TRBV6-5
j_gene: TRBJ2-5
d_gene: TRBD1

CDR3nt: TGCGCCAGCAGCTTGGCCAGGGGGGCGAACACCGGGGAGCTGTTTTTT
CDR3aa: CASSLARGANTGELFF
abundance: .
v_gene: TRBV5-1
j_gene: TRBJ2-2
d_gene: .

CDR3nt: TGTGCCAGCAGCCCCCTTGCCCCAGGATCTGGAAACACCATATATTTT
CDR3aa: CASSPLAPGSGNTIYF
abundance: .
v_gene: TRBV7-2
j_gene: TRBJ1-3
d_gene: .

CDR3nt: TGTGCCAGCGATGGCAGCGGGGCATATGGCTACACCTTC
CDR3aa: CASDGSGAYGYTF
abundance: .
v_gene: TRBV7-9
j_gene: TRBJ1-2
d_gene: .

CDR3nt: TGCGCCAGCAGCCTTACACCGGGACTAGCGGGGGGCCCGAGAGACACCGGGGAGCTGTTTTTT
CDR3aa: CASSLTPGLAGGPRDTGELFF
abundance: .
v_gene: TRBV4-1
j_gene: TRBJ2-2
d_gene: TRBD2

CDR3nt: TGTGCCAGCAGCGGGGGACAGGACGACTACGAGCAGTACTTC
CDR3aa: CASSGGQDDYEQYF
abundance: .
v_gene: TRBV5-4
j_gene: TRBJ2-7
d_gene: TRBD1

CDR3nt: TGTGCCAGCAGCACCCCGGGGAGGTACTATGGCTACACCTTC
CDR3aa: CASSTPGRYYGYTF
abundance: .
v_gene: TRBV7-2
j_gene: TRBJ1-2
d_gene: .

CDR3nt: TGTGCCAGCACCTTAGGGACAGGGGGCTTGAACACTGAAGCTTTCTTT
CDR3aa: CASTLGTGGLNTEAFF
abundance: .
v_gene: TRBV7-9
j_gene: TRBJ1-1
d_gene: TRBD1

CDR3nt: TGTGCCAGTTCCATAAGGGGCGGGACTGGCTACACCTTC
CDR3aa: CASSIRGGTGYTF
abundance: .
v_gene: TRBV6-5
j_gene: TRBJ1-2
d_gene: .

CDR3nt: TGTGCCAGCAGCCAAGATCTAGCGGGAGGGCCTTGGGCCTACAATGAGCAGTTCTTC
CDR3aa: CASSQDLAGGPWAYNEQFF
abundance: once
v_gene: TRBV14
j_gene: TRBJ2-1
d_gene: TRBD2

CDR3nt: TGTGCCAGCAGCTTAGCAAGCTTTGAGCAGTTCTTC
CDR3aa: CASSLASFEQFF
abundance: .
v_gene: TRBV7-9
j_gene: TRBJ2-1
d_gene: .

CDR3nt: TGTGCCAGCACTCCGACAGGGGCGTATGGCTACACCTTC
CDR3aa: CASTPTGAYGYTF
abundance: .
v_gene: TRBV12-3/TRBV12-4
j_gene: TRBJ1-2
d_gene: TRBD1

CDR3nt: TGTGCCATCAGTAGCGGGGGCCAGAACACCGGGGAGCTGTTTTTT
CDR3aa: CAISSGGQNTGELFF
abundance: .
v_gene: TRBV10-3
j_gene: TRBJ2-2
d_gene: TRBD2

CDR3nt: TGCACCAGCAGCCAACCTCACTGGGGGACAAGCAATCAGCCCCAGCATTTT
CDR3aa: CTSSQPHWGTSNQPQHF
abundance: .
v_gene: TRBV1
j_gene: TRBJ1-5
d_gene: .

CDR3nt: TGTGCCAGCAGTTGGTCAACTTTACAAGAGACCCAGTACTTC
CDR3aa: CASSWSTLQETQYF
abundance: .
v_gene: TRBV28
j_gene: TRBJ2-5
d_gene: .

CDR3nt: TGCGCCAGCAGCTTCCGGGACAGTGAAGCTTTCTTT
CDR3aa: CASSFRDSEAFF
abundance: .
v_gene: TRBV5-1
j_gene: TRBJ1-1
d_gene: TRBD1

CDR3nt: TGCGCCAGCAGCTTGGGCGGGGGGTCCACAGATACGCAGTATTTT
CDR3aa: CASSLGGGSTDTQYF
abundance: .
v_gene: TRBV5-1
j_gene: TRBJ2-3
d_gene: TRBD2

CDR3nt: TGTGCCAGCAGCTCGACAGGGCCCTTCTCTGGAAACACCATATATTTT
CDR3aa: CASSSTGPFSGNTIYF
abundance: .
v_gene: TRBV7-6
j_gene: TRBJ1-3
d_gene: TRBD1

CDR3nt: TGTGCCAGCAGCTCCAGCCGCGGGGGCCCCGGGACAAAGTATGGCTACACCTTC
CDR3aa: CASSSSRGGPGTKYGYTF
abundance: once
v_gene: TRBV7-2
j_gene: TRBJ1-2
d_gene: .

CDR3nt: TGTGCCAGTACTCAAGGGGCTGGCTACACCTTC
CDR3aa: CASTQGAGYTF
abundance: .
v_gene: TRBV19
j_gene: TRBJ1-2
d_gene: .

CDR3nt: TGCAGCTCTGGGAGACAGAACACTGAAGCTTTCTTT
CDR3aa: CSSGRQNTEAFF
abundance: .
v_gene: TRBV29-1
j_gene: TRBJ1-1
d_gene: .

CDR3nt: TGTGCCATCAGTGAGTCGAACGGACCGGGGGCTAACTATGGCTACACCTTC
CDR3aa: CAISESNGPGANYGYTF
abundance: .
v_gene: TRBV10-3
j_gene: TRBJ1-2
d_gene: .

CDR3nt: TGTGCCAGCAGTTACTCACAGGGGGCCTACAATGAGCAGTTCTTC
CDR3aa: CASSYSQGAYNEQFF
abundance: .
v_gene: TRBV6-5
j_gene: TRBJ2-1
d_gene: TRBD1

CDR3nt: TGCGCCAGCAGCCTCCCTAGCGGGGGGGCCGACGAGCAGTACTTC
CDR3aa: CASSLPSGGADEQYF
abundance: .
v_gene: TRBV4-1
j_gene: TRBJ2-7
d_gene: TRBD2

CDR3nt: TGTGCTAGCAGCTTAGTATCGGGGGATCAAGAGACCCAGTACTTC
CDR3aa: CASSLVSGDQETQYF
abundance: .
v_gene: TRBV7-7
j_gene: TRBJ2-5
d_gene: .

CDR3nt: TGTGCCAGCACGGGCAGGGTTTTCACTGAAGCTTTCTTT
CDR3aa: CASTGRVFTEAFF
abundance: .
v_gene: TRBV5-8
j_gene: TRBJ1-1
d_gene: .

CDR3nt: TGTGCCACCAGTGGCAGGGACAGGGGAATAAGAGAGACCCAGTACTTC
CDR3aa: CATSGRDRGIRETQYF
abundance: .
v_gene: TRBV24-1
j_gene: TRBJ2-5
d_gene: TRBD1